A single sample gave rise to the 2 T cell receptor beta chains below, sequenced in a study of blood T cell repertoires in COVID-19. The assay was immunoSEQ multiplex PCR, and TCRdb's table has in-frame clones only and misses some. The sample holds more than 35,000 clones, roughly 84% seen once. Sequencing was carried out using peripheral blood. These receptors originate from a man in his fifties or sixties with active or convalescent COVID-19.

This rearrangement joins TRBV21-1 to TRBJ1-5; the DNA was not used to check the table's D call, TRBD1. TRBV21-1 is a pseudogene. CDR3 length: 19 amino acids. In DNA form, the CDR3 reads TGTGCCAGCAGCAAGAGGGGGTATCCGACGGTCTTGAGCAATCAGCCCCAGCATTTT. It translates to CASSKRGYPTVLSNQPQHF.

The V and J genes are TRBV3-1 (or the pseudogene TRBV3-2) and TRBJ2-1; D remains ambiguous. This CDR3 spans 15 amino acids. V lost 0 bases and J 6 bases, leaving 12 bases between the germline ends. CDR1 and CDR2 (germline): LGHDT, YNNKEL (reference sequence). The CDR3 sequence is CASSQESNSPNEQFF. The CDR3 DNA sequence: TGTGCCAGCAGCCAAGAATCTAACAGTCCCAATGAGCAGTTCTTC.